What follows are 25 T cell receptor beta chains derived from one specimen sequenced in a study of shared clonotypes between healthy human individuals. TCRdb keeps only in-frame clones here, not all; method: immunoSEQ multiplex PCR. In the table there are hundreds of thousands of clones, approximately 79% of which are singletons. Sample: memory CD4+ T cells sorted from blood. Noted subset: CD45RA-negative fraction. Receptors were obtained from a woman aged 25 to 39 in good health.

V usage is TRBV4-1 and J usage is TRBJ1-2; 8 bases fit TRBD1. The V gene's germline CDR1 is MGHRA and CDR2 YSYEKL. CDR3 length: 14 residues. V shed 0 bases, J shed 10 bases, and the junction held 7 bases outside the gene matches. The CDR3, as DNA: TGCGCCAGCAGCCAAGAGGGGACAGGTGGACTCTACACCTTC. It translates to CASSQEGTGGLYTF.

This chain connects TRBV4-1 to TRBJ1-2; D is ambiguous. CDR3 length equals 14 residues. V lost 4 bases, J lost 3 bases, and 12 bases lay in between. The V gene's germline CDR1 is MGHRA and CDR2 YSYEKL. CDR3 coding DNA: TGCGCCAGCAGCCCCTCTCCCGGGGACTATGGCTACACCTTC. It encodes CASSPSPGDYGYTF.

The chain carries TRBV5-4 and TRBJ2-7; 8 nucleotides agree with TRBD2. Germline V gene data show CDR1 as SGHNT and CDR2 as YYREEE (reference sequence). CDR3 length: 15 amino acids. V was pared by 4 bases and J by 1 base, with 7 bases of the junction left unmatched. The CDR3 bases are TGTGCCAGCAGCACTCAAGCGGGGGCGTCCTACGAGCAGTACTTC. Protein: CASSTQAGASYEQYF.

The chain employs TRBV6-1 and TRBJ2-7; D gene unclear. Trimming took 6 bases from V and 4 from J, leaving 10 bases between them. The germline gives CDR1 MNHNS, CDR2 SASEGT. This CDR3 is built from 12 residues. The CDR3 nucleotides read TGTGCCAGCAGGCCGAGCGTGTACGAGCAGTACTTC. Amino acid sequence: CASRPSVYEQYF.

This chain connects TRBV7-2 to TRBJ2-2; unclear D gene. Germline V gene lookup returns CDR1 SGHTA and CDR2 FQGNSA. Trimming took off 4 bases at V and 0 bases at J, with 9 bases between the two ends. The CDR3 is 15 residues long. The CDR3 region has the DNA TGTGCCAGCAGCTCCCCGACAACGAACACCGGGGAGCTGTTTTTT. Its protein is CASSSPTTNTGELFF.

As DNA, the CDR3 is TGTGCCAGCAGCTTAACGACTAGCGCGATCAATGAGCAGTTCTTC. This encodes CASSLTTSAINEQFF. The chain combines TRBV7-9 with TRBJ2-1; 8 bases are a match to TRBD2. Germline V lookup: CDR1 SEHNR, CDR2 FQNEAQ (reference sequence). Unmatched junction bases numbered 6, after V lost 2 bases and J lost 6 bases. There are 15 residues in the CDR3.

This rearrangement joins TRBV14 to TRBJ2-7, with 7 bases that match TRBD1. Germline trimming cut 0 bases from V and 6 bases from J; bases unmatched to any gene: 11. Germline CDR1 SGHDN, CDR2 FVKESK. There are 16 residues in the CDR3. The CDR3 loop reads CASSQDPWDSVREQYF. The CDR3 DNA reads as TGTGCCAGCAGCCAAGATCCTTGGGACAGCGTTCGCGAGCAGTACTTC.

This chain uses TRBV27 with TRBJ2-7; D call uncertain. There are 13 residues in the CDR3. Germline assignment: CDR1 MNHEY and CDR2 SMNVEV (reference sequence). V lost 2 bases to trimming and J lost 5 bases, with 10 bases between them. DNA for the CDR3: TGTGCCAGCAGTTTAACGGCTTCGGACGAGCAGTACTTC. Its translation is CASSLTASDEQYF.

A note on this clone: Other DNA sequences within the sample encode an identical CDR3. The rearrangement joins TRBV7-9 to TRBJ2-7; 8 bases map to TRBD2. The germline V gene has CDR1 SEHNR and CDR2 FQNEAQ (reference sequence). The junction had 3 bases not matched to a gene; V was cut back by 5 bases and J by 3 bases. The CDR3 has 13 residues. The CDR3 DNA follows: TGTGCCAGCAGCCCCAGCGGGAGCTACGAGCAGTACTTC. As protein: CASSPSGSYEQYF.

Here the CDR3 DNA reads TGTGCCAGCTCACCACCTAGGTTCACCGGGGAGCTGTTTTTT. Amino acids: CASSPPRFTGELFF. The chain uses TRBV18 and TRBJ2-2, with D uncertain. Trimming cost V 0 bases and J 4 bases, with 6 bases left between them. The CDR3 has 14 amino acids. Germline CDR1 KGHSH, CDR2 LQKENI. Based on the CDR3 plus reference TRBV18 and TRBJ2-2, the full variable domain is NAGVMQNPRHLVRRRGQEARLRCSPMKGHSHVYWYRQLPEEGLKFMVYLQKENIIDESGMPKERFSAEFPKEGPSILRIQQVVRGDSAAYFCASSPPRFTGELFFGEGSRLTVL.

The chain is built from TRBV7-9 and TRBJ2-7, with 7 bases fitting TRBD1. This CDR3 is 16 amino acids long. Germline CDR1 and CDR2: SEHNR and FQNEAQ (reference sequence). The V segment lost 4 bases and the J segment 0 bases; nucleotides outside the gene matches: 9. This chain's CDR3 is CASSSQRGGSSYEQYF. The CDR3 nucleotides are TGTGCCAGCAGCTCGCAAAGAGGGGGCAGCTCCTACGAGCAGTACTTC.

The genes are TRBV5-1 and TRBJ1-2; tentatively, D is TRBD1 (5 bases). The CDR3 is made up of 15 amino acids. CDR1 and CDR2 from the germline V gene are SGHRS and YFSETQ. Trimming stripped 4 bases from V and 8 bases from J, with 21 bases between. The CDR3 sequence is CASSLDGDGGGGYTF. DNA of the CDR3: TGCGCCAGCAGCCTCGACGGGGACGGGGGTGGAGGCTACACCTTC.

The chain links TRBV5-1 to TRBJ2-1; 13 bases agree with TRBD2. V gave up 4 bases and J gave up 7 bases; unmatched junction bases: 14. Germline V gene sequence: CDR1 SGHRS, CDR2 YFSETQ. This CDR3 is 18 amino acids long. The chain's CDR3 is CASSPEGTLAGGRNEQFF. The CDR3 DNA is TGCGCCAGCAGCCCAGAAGGTACACTAGCGGGAGGGCGGAATGAGCAGTTCTTC.

As regards this clone: The same CDR3 is also encoded by other DNA sequences in this sample. This rearrangement joins TRBV29-1 to TRBJ2-6; no clear D. CDR1 SQVTM and CDR2 ANQGSEA come from the germline V gene. The V gene lost 1 base and the J gene lost 2 bases, with 9 bases spanning the gap. This CDR3 has 15 amino acids. The CDR3 DNA sequence: TGCAGCGTTGAAGTGGGTACTCCTGGGGCCAACGTCCTGACTTTC. Protein product: CSVEVGTPGANVLTF.

This clone was found many times. The rearrangement joins TRBV19 to TRBJ2-3; D unclear. Germline lookup yields CDR1 LNHDA and CDR2 SQIVND (reference sequence). CDR3 size: 15 residues. V shed 5 bases and J shed 2 bases, with 14 bases lying between them. The CDR3 nucleotides are TGTGCCAGTAGTCCGGGTCGTCACTACACAGATACGCAGTATTTT. Its translation is CASSPGRHYTDTQYF.

The chain joins TRBV19 to TRBJ2-7; 8 bases agree with TRBD1. CDR3 length: 15 amino acids. V lost 5 bases, J lost 1 base, and 7 bases stayed unmatched. Germline V CDR1 and CDR2: LNHDA, SQIVND (reference sequence). The CDR3 region has the DNA TGTGCCAGTAGTGCCCTAACAGGGGGATCCTACGAGCAGTACTTC. Amino acids: CASSALTGGSYEQYF.

The chain joins TRBV7-2 to TRBJ2-2, with 7 bases fitting TRBD2. This CDR3 is 19 amino acids long. The germline gives CDR1 SGHTA, CDR2 FQGNSA. V was pared by 8 bases and J by 0 bases, with 18 bases of the junction left unmatched. The DNA of the CDR3 is TGTGCCAGCGCCGTCCGAGGTCTCGCGGGAGCCGCGAACACCGGGGAGCTGTTTTTT. Amino acids: CASAVRGLAGAANTGELFF.

This clone was found once. The V and J genes are TRBV6-5 and TRBJ1-1; TRBD1 is a possible D gene (5 bases). The CDR3 has 15 amino acids. V shed 0 bases and J shed 0 bases, with 8 bases lying between them. Germline lookup yields CDR1 MNHEY and CDR2 SVGAGI. CDR3 residues: CASSYSGGMNTEAFF. As DNA, the CDR3 is TGTGCCAGCAGTTACTCTGGGGGGATGAACACTGAAGCTTTCTTT.

CDR3 loop: CASSQDPGQGFVEQYF. In DNA, the CDR3 is TGTGCCAGCAGCCAAGATCCGGGACAGGGGTTCGTCGAGCAGTACTTC. The chain has TRBV7-9 and TRBJ2-7; 10 nucleotides line up with TRBD1. CDR1 and CDR2 from the germline V gene are SEHNR and FQNEAQ (reference sequence). V lost 5 bases to trimming and J lost 6 bases; unmatched junction nucleotides: 13. The CDR3 has 16 residues.

The V call is TRBV7-6, the J call TRBJ1-1, with D unclear. V shed 0 bases and J shed 1 base, with 15 bases lying between them. Looked up from germline, CDR1 is SGHVS and CDR2 is FNYEAQ. This CDR3 is built from 17 residues. CDR3 residues: CASSLASVSGGNTEAFF. The CDR3 nucleotides are TGTGCCAGCAGCTTAGCGTCTGTTTCTGGAGGGAACACTGAAGCTTTCTTT.

A word on this clone: Different DNA sequences within this sample yield the same CDR3. The chain carries TRBV25-1 and TRBJ2-7, with 9 bases lining up with TRBD1. Per the germline V gene, CDR1 is MGHDK and CDR2 is SYGVNS. V lost 6 bases, J lost 4 bases, and 7 bases stayed unmatched. The CDR3 has 14 residues. In DNA form, the CDR3 reads TGTGCCAGCAGCACCGGGACAGGGCGTTACGAGCAGTACTTC. Translated, it gives CASSTGTGRYEQYF.

This clone was detected only a few times. Other DNA sequences from this sample encode an identical CDR3 as well. The rearrangement links TRBV2 to TRBJ2-6; D call uncertain. CDR1 SNHLY and CDR2 FYNNEI come from the germline V gene. There are 14 residues in the CDR3. V gave up 6 bases and J gave up 1 base, with 7 bases separating them. The CDR3 spells CASSARSGANVLTF. For the CDR3, the DNA is TGTGCCAGCAGCGCAAGGTCTGGGGCCAACGTCCTGACTTTC.

This clone appeared a single time. The chain employs TRBV5-1 and TRBJ2-1; D perhaps matches TRBD2 (6 bases). The CDR3 runs to 14 residues. Deletions cut 9 bases from V and 7 bases from J, with 20 bases between. Germline V gene lookup returns CDR1 SGHRS and CDR2 YFSETQ. The DNA of the CDR3 is TGCGCCACAAGACAGCTGACTAGTCGTAATGAGCAGTTCTTC. Translating it yields CATRQLTSRNEQFF.

Concerning this clone itself: Lacking the conserved final phenylalanine or tryptophan, this CDR3 likely reflects a read error. The V gene is TRBV11-1, the J gene TRBJ2-7; 8 bases match TRBD2. Germline CDR1 SGHAT, CDR2 FQDESV (reference sequence). The CDR3 is 15 amino acids. The J segment lost 0 bases and the V segment lost 2 bases, leaving 3 bases of the junction unmatched. The CDR3 DNA is TGTGCCAGCAGCTTAACTAGCGGAAACTCCTACGAGCAGTACCTC. Amino acid sequence: CASSLTSGNSYEQYL.

The J gene is TRBJ2-5, the V gene TRBV28; 9 nucleotides agree with TRBD2. The CDR3 has 15 residues. V trimming: 1 base; J trimming: 7 bases; junction bases outside the gene matches: 7. Germline V gene data show CDR1 as MDHEN and CDR2 as SYDVKM. CDR3 coding DNA: TGTGCCAGCAGTTTATATGCGGGAGGGCCCGGGACCCAGTACTTC. It codes for CASSLYAGGPGTQYF.